A selection of T cell receptor beta chains follows, all from one sample in a study of monozygotic twins with cystic fibrosis. This table comes from immunoSEQ multiplex PCR, and its TCRdb copy is limited to in-frame clones, with some not included. The sample records 30,000 or so clones, just over 65% being singletons. The sequenced material came from blood. These TCRs come from a girl aged 10 to 17 with cystic fibrosis. The CDR3 runs from the conserved cysteine through the conserved F or W. D genes are given only for firm matches. The size field is filled for only some rows; it gives once, few, many or a size class.

clone_size,v_call,j_call,d_call,cdr3_aa,cdr3_nt
-,TRBV4-3,TRBJ2-7,TRBD2,CASSQGLSGRTYEQYF,TGCGCCAGCAGCCAAGGCCTCAGCGGGAGGACCTACGAGCAGTACTTC
-,TRBV7-2,TRBJ2-7,TRBD2,CASSFSLAGGHEQYF,TGTGCCAGCAGCTTTTCACTAGCGGGAGGGCACGAGCAGTACTTC
-,TRBV7-2,TRBJ2-1,-,CASSLVPTYNEQFF,TGTGCCAGCAGCTTAGTTCCAACCTACAATGAGCAGTTCTTC
-,TRBV7-6,TRBJ2-3,TRBD2,CASRGLADNTQYF,TGTGCCAGCAGGGGACTAGCGGACAATACGCAGTATTTT
once,TRBV10-3,TRBJ2-1,-,CAISESLSGRGPNEQFF,TGTGCCATCAGTGAGTCCCTCTCTGGGAGGGGGCCCAATGAGCAGTTCTTC
-,TRBV28,TRBJ2-7,TRBD1,CASSAPGQGPYEQYF,TGTGCCAGCAGTGCGCCGGGACAGGGACCCTACGAGCAGTACTTC
-,TRBV10-3,TRBJ2-1,TRBD1,CAIRSRSGQGAVDEQFF,TGTGCCATCAGGAGCCGCTCTGGGCAGGGGGCAGTCGATGAGCAGTTCTTC
-,TRBV5-6,TRBJ1-2,-,CASRRTARYTF,TGTGCCAGCAGGCGGACAGCACGCTACACCTTC
-,TRBV5-5,TRBJ1-2,TRBD1,CASSSQGAAGYTF,TGTGCCAGCAGCTCCCAGGGGGCGGCGGGCTACACCTTC
-,TRBV13,TRBJ2-6,-,CASSFWTDANSGANVLTF,TGTGCCAGCAGCTTTTGGACAGACGCAAACTCTGGGGCCAACGTCCTGACTTTC
-,TRBV9,TRBJ2-1,-,CASSVGLERGNEQFF,TGTGCCAGCAGCGTAGGGCTAGAAAGGGGCAATGAGCAGTTCTTC
-,TRBV15,TRBJ1-2,-,CATGPNDGIYGYTF,TGTGCCACCGGGCCTAACGACGGAATCTATGGCTACACCTTC
-,TRBV2,TRBJ2-2,-,CASRYYRELFF,TGTGCCAGCAGGTATTACCGGGAGCTGTTTTTT
-,TRBV7-2,TRBJ2-7,-,CASSLVVLAYEQYF,TGTGCCAGCAGCTTAGTTGTCCTCGCCTACGAGCAGTACTTC
-,TRBV9,TRBJ1-1,-,CASSGRSWGLLNTEAFF,TGTGCCAGCAGCGGCCGGAGTTGGGGGCTATTGAACACTGAAGCTTTCTTT
few,TRBV2,TRBJ1-3,TRBD1,CASGQGASGNTIYF,TGTGCCAGCGGACAGGGGGCGTCCGGAAACACCATATATTTT
-,TRBV7-9,TRBJ1-2,-,CASSRWDGSYGYTF,TGTGCCAGCAGCCGATGGGATGGATCCTATGGCTACACCTTC
-,TRBV7-9,TRBJ1-5,-,CASSLGGSQPQHF,TGTGCCAGCAGCTTAGGCGGGAGTCAGCCCCAGCATTTT
-,TRBV7-9,TRBJ2-7,-,CASAGRGPYEQYF,TGTGCCAGCGCCGGCAGGGGCCCCTACGAGCAGTACTTC
-,TRBV6-5,TRBJ2-1,-,CASSYFGGKGEQFF,TGTGCCAGCAGTTATTTTGGAGGGAAGGGTGAGCAGTTCTTC
few,TRBV2,TRBJ2-5,TRBD2,CASILAGGFQETQYF,TGTGCCAGCATCCTAGCGGGAGGGTTTCAAGAGACCCAGTACTTC
-,TRBV27,TRBJ2-6,-,CASSSFGGSGANVLTF,TGTGCCAGCAGTTCATTCGGGGGCTCTGGGGCCAACGTCCTGACTTTC
few,TRBV29-1,TRBJ1-1,TRBD1,CSVKGTGRAFF,TGCAGCGTCAAAGGGACAGGGCGGGCTTTCTTT
-,TRBV6-4,TRBJ1-1,-,CASREGEGTEAFF,TGTGCCAGCAGGGAGGGGGAGGGGACTGAAGCTTTCTTT